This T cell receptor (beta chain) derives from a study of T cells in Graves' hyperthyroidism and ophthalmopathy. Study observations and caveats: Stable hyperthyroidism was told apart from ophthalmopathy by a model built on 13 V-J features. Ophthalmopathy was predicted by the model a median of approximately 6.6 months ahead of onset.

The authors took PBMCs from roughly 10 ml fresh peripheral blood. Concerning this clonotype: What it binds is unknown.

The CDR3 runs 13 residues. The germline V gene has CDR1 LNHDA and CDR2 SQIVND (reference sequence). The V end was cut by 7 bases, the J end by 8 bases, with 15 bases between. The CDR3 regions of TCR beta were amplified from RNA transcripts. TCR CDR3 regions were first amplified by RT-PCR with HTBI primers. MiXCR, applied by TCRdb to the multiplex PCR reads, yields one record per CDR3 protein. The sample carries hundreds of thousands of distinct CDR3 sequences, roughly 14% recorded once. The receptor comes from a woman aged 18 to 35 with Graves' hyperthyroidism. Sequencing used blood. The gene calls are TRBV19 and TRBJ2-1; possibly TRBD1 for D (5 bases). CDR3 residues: CASTPDRGYEQFF. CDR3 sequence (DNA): TGTGCCAGTACCCCCGATAGGGGCTATGAGCAGTTCTTC. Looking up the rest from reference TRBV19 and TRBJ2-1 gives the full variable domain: DGGITQSPKYLFRKEGQNVTLSCEQNLNHDAMYWYRQDPGQGLRLIYYSQIVNDFQKGDIAEGYSVSREKKESFPLTVTSAQKNPTAFYLCASTPDRGYEQFFGPGTRLTVL.